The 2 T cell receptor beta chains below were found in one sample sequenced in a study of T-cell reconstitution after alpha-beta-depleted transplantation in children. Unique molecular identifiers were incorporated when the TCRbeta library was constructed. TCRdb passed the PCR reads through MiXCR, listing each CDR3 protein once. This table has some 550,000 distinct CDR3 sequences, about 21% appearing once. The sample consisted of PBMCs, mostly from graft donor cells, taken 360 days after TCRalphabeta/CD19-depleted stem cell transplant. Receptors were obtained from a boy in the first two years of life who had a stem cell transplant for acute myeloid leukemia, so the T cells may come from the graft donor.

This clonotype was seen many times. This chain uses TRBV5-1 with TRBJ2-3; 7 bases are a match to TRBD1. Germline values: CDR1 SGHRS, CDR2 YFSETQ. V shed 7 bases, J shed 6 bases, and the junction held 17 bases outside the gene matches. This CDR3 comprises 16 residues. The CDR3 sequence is CASRPRTIKDRDTQYF. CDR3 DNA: TGCGCCAGCCGCCCCCGGACAATCAAGGACAGGGATACGCAGTATTTT.

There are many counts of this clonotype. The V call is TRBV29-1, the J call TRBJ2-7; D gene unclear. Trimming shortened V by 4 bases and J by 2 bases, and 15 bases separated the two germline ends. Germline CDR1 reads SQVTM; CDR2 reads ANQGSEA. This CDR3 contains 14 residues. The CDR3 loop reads CSVARQGPTYEQYF. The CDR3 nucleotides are TGCAGCGTTGCACGGCAAGGACCTACCTACGAGCAGTACTTC.